This entry lists 26 T cell receptor beta chains sequenced from one sample in a study of quantifying T cell responses using KT2 cells. The overall study: RNA was reverse transcribed with TCR alpha and beta constant-region primers.

The cDNA 3' end received a ligated oligonucleotide with a UMI. First-round PCR used around 4 cycles and beta primers RC1.1 and RC1.2 covering TRBC1 and TRBC2. Each CDR3 protein gets one entry after TCRdb re-called the UMI-ligation and nested PCR reads with MiXCR. This table holds 45,000 to 65,000 distinct CDR3 sequences, 9% to 15% found once. The sample taken for sequencing was PBMCs spiked with cells of the T cell clone KT2. These receptors were collected from a human donor.

The V call is TRBV11-2, the J call TRBJ1-1, with a weak D call TRBD1 (6 bases). Germline loops: CDR1 SGHAT, CDR2 FQNNGV. The CDR3 spans 15 residues. V was pared by 5 bases and J by 3 bases, with 16 bases between. In nucleotides, the CDR3 is TGTGCCAGCAGCCTAGGGCGTAGGGGGGACACTGAAGCTTTCTTT. It specifies CASSLGRRGDTEAFF.

This clonotype was observed a few times. V gene TRBV7-9 combines with J gene TRBJ2-7, with 13 nucleotides matching TRBD2. Germline V gives CDR1 SEHNR, CDR2 FQNEAQ (reference sequence). Unmatched junction bases numbered 21, after V lost 5 bases and J lost 5 bases. The CDR3 sequence is 20 residues long. CDR3: CASSPYRTSGGLSYVDEQYF. The CDR3 DNA sequence: TGTGCCAGCAGCCCGTACCGGACTAGCGGGGGCCTGAGTTATGTGGACGAGCAGTACTTC.

The chain combines TRBV20-1 with TRBJ2-1; TRBD2 agrees at 14 bases. The germline V gene has CDR1 DFQATT and CDR2 SNEGSKA (reference sequence). The CDR3 contains 17 residues. With 1 base clipped from V and 2 bases from J, the junction kept 4 bases outside the gene matches. The DNA of the CDR3 is TGCAGTGCTAGAGTGGGACTAGCGGGAGTAGCCTACAATGAGCAGTTCTTC. Protein sequence: CSARVGLAGVAYNEQFF.

The V and J genes are TRBV6-6 and TRBJ2-4, with a possible D match to TRBD1 (5 bases). In germline, CDR1 is MNHNY, CDR2 SVGAGI (reference sequence). CDR3 length: 17 amino acids. V was cut by 5 bases and J by 2 bases, with 19 bases left in between. The CDR3 region has the DNA TGTGCCAGCAGTCGGCAAGGGGCGAGTCCAACCAAAAACATTCAGTACTTC. It specifies CASSRQGASPTKNIQYF.

V is TRBV27 and J is TRBJ2-7, with 8 bases fitting TRBD1. Germline values: CDR1 MNHEY, CDR2 SMNVEV (reference sequence). The junction had 11 bases not matched to a gene; V was cut back by 4 bases and J by 6 bases. The CDR3 has 15 residues. The CDR3 protein is CASSSSQGDLSEQYF. The CDR3 nucleotides read TGTGCCAGCAGTTCCTCACAGGGGGATCTTTCCGAGCAGTACTTC.

This clonotype was counted only a few times. This chain uses TRBV29-1 with TRBJ2-7, with D unclear. CDR3 length: 13 residues. CDR1 and CDR2 (germline): SQVTM, ANQGSEA. The V gene lost 5 bases and the J gene lost 3 bases, with 14 bases spanning the gap. The CDR3 region is CSVCEGLRYEQYF. For the CDR3, the DNA is TGCAGCGTTTGTGAAGGGCTCCGCTACGAGCAGTACTTC.

This clonotype was observed a handful of times. The chain combines TRBV29-1 with TRBJ2-5; 8 bases fit TRBD2. Germline-derived CDR1 and CDR2 are SQVTM and ANQGSEA. Trimming removed 0 bases from V and 5 bases from J; junction bases left unmatched: 14. The CDR3 totals 17 residues. The CDR3 nucleotides read TGCAGCGTTGAAGATGGGGGCGGGAGGCTCCTTCGCGAGACCCAGTACTTC. Amino acids: CSVEDGGGRLLRETQYF.

The sample holds many counts of this clonotype. V gene TRBV6-4 combines with J gene TRBJ2-3; possibly TRBD2 for D (5 bases). The CDR3 has 13 residues. Per germline, CDR1 MRHNA and CDR2 SNTAGT. The V end was cut by 6 bases, the J end by 6 bases, with 13 bases between. The CDR3 is CASSRHGEDTQYF. The CDR3 DNA reads TGTGCCAGCAGCAGGCATGGGGAGGATACGCAGTATTTT.

This chain uses TRBV7-6 with TRBJ1-5; 9 positions match TRBD1. The trim removed 3 bases at V and 7 bases at J, leaving 4 bases unmatched. The CDR3 extends over 14 amino acids. Germline CDR1 and CDR2: SGHVS and FNYEAQ. The CDR3 here is CASSLEQGAQPQHF. The CDR3 region has the DNA TGTGCCAGCAGCTTGGAACAGGGGGCACAGCCCCAGCATTTT. Full variable domain (missing parts from reference TRBV7-6 and TRBJ1-5): GAGVSQSPRYKVTKRGQDVALRCDPISGHVSLYWYRQALGQGPEFLTYFNYEAQQDKSGLPNDRFSAERPEGSISTLTIQRTEQRDSAMYRCASSLEQGAQPQHFGDGTRLSIL.

This chain uses TRBV12-3 or TRBV12-4 with TRBJ2-2; no clear D gene. V was cut by 6 bases and J by 5 bases, with 4 bases left in between. CDR3 length: 11 residues. CDR3 sequence (DNA): TGTGCCAGCAGCCATACCGGGGAGCTGTTTTTT. Encoded protein: CASSHTGELFF.

Ten or more counts support this clonotype. The rearrangement uses TRBV20-1 and TRBJ1-6; weak D call: TRBD1 (6 bases). The V gene's germline CDR1 is DFQATT and CDR2 SNEGSKA (reference sequence). CDR3 size: 14 residues. The germline V and J ends were trimmed by 5 bases and 8 bases, with 16 bases remaining between them. For the CDR3, the DNA is TGCAGTGCTCAGACAGGTTTTCAGGATTCACCCCTCCACTTT. Its protein is CSAQTGFQDSPLHF.

The V and J genes are TRBV19 and TRBJ1-1, with a weak D call TRBD1 (5 bases). Per the germline V gene, CDR1 is LNHDA and CDR2 is SQIVND (reference sequence). The CDR3 runs to 13 residues. The germline V and J ends were trimmed by 3 bases and 5 bases, with 10 bases remaining between them. CDR3 loop: CASSIRAGTEAFF. The CDR3 DNA sequence: TGTGCCAGTAGTATCCGGGCAGGGACTGAAGCTTTCTTT.

This chain joins TRBV20-1 and TRBJ2-1, with TRBD1 matching over 9 bases. Trimming took 6 bases from V and 4 from J; bases not matched to a gene: 7. The CDR3 sequence is 14 residues long. Germline V CDR1 and CDR2: DFQATT, SNEGSKA (reference sequence). CDR3: CSALQTGGYNEQFF. DNA for the CDR3: TGCAGTGCCCTTCAGACAGGGGGATACAATGAGCAGTTCTTC.

This clonotype was seen repeatedly, ten times or more. The CDR3 protein is CASSEDSQTEAFF. The CDR3 DNA reads as TGTGCCAGCAGTGAAGATAGCCAGACCGAAGCTTTCTTT. The J gene is TRBJ1-1, the V gene TRBV2; D is ambiguous. V dropped 1 base and J dropped 8 bases, with 11 bases sitting between them. The germline CDR1 and CDR2 sequences are SNHLY and FYNNEI. The CDR3 totals 13 residues.

In this sample, this clonotype turned up a few times. The CDR3 here is CASSPGAASSTDTQYF. The CDR3, as DNA: TGTGCCAGCAGCCCGGGCGCCGCCTCAAGCACAGATACGCAGTATTTT. The chain is built from TRBV7-6 and TRBJ2-3; no clear D gene. Looked up from germline, CDR1 is SGHVS and CDR2 is FNYEAQ. V was clipped by 5 bases and J by 0 bases, with 15 bases between them. CDR3 length equals 16 residues.

This clonotype came up a few times. The chain joins TRBV7-3 to TRBJ1-1; possible D gene TRBD1, 6 bases. Trimming pared 4 bases from V and 8 bases from J, leaving 8 bases between. CDR1 SGHTA and CDR2 FQGTGA come from the germline V gene. This CDR3 is 11 amino acids long. In nucleotides, the CDR3 is TGTGCCAGCAGCTCCGGACAGGAAGCTTTCTTT. Translated: CASSSGQEAFF.

This clonotype was detected a few times. The chain has TRBV27 and TRBJ2-5; 8 positions agree with TRBD2. The CDR3 consists of 16 residues. Unmatched junction bases numbered 5, after V lost 2 bases and J lost 0 bases. From germline, CDR1 is MNHEY and CDR2 SMNVEV (reference sequence). CDR3 protein: CASSLIGGGNQETQYF. CDR3 in DNA: TGTGCCAGCAGTTTAATTGGCGGGGGGAACCAAGAGACCCAGTACTTC.

The sample holds many counts of this clonotype. The gene calls are TRBV24-1 and TRBJ2-1, with 15 bases fitting TRBD2. V lost 5 bases, J lost 9 bases, and 7 bases stayed unmatched. The CDR3 has 16 amino acids. CDR1 and CDR2 (germline): KGHDR, SFDVKD. The CDR3 reads CATSGGTSGRNGEQFF. The CDR3 bases are TGTGCCACCAGTGGGGGGACTAGCGGGAGGAACGGTGAGCAGTTCTTC.

CDR3 loop: CSASGGHIFKGGYTF. Written as DNA, the CDR3 is TGCAGTGCAAGTGGGGGGCACATCTTCAAGGGAGGCTACACCTTC. The chain uses TRBV20-1 and TRBJ1-2, with D possibly being TRBD1 (6 bases). Germline V gene data show CDR1 as DFQATT and CDR2 as SNEGSKA (reference sequence). V lost 6 bases, J lost 8 bases, and 25 bases lay in between. This CDR3 comprises 15 residues.

This clonotype came up a few times. V usage is TRBV6-6 and J usage is TRBJ1-5; 8 bases agree with TRBD1. There are 12 residues in the CDR3. Germline V gene lookup returns CDR1 MNHNY and CDR2 SVGAGI (reference sequence). J lost 7 bases, V lost 11 bases, and 7 bases had no gene match. CDR3 sequence: CAGGQGGQPQHF. The CDR3 nucleotides read TGTGCCGGTGGACAGGGTGGGCAGCCCCAGCATTTT.

The chain joins TRBV20-1 to TRBJ2-7; 7 bases are a match to TRBD1. The junction had 6 bases not matched to a gene; V was cut back by 3 bases and J by 1 base. CDR1 and CDR2 (germline): DFQATT, SNEGSKA (reference sequence). This CDR3 contains 14 residues. The CDR3 region is CSASDTGDSYEQYF. The CDR3, as DNA: TGCAGTGCTAGCGACACAGGGGATTCCTACGAGCAGTACTTC.

J is TRBJ2-5 and V is TRBV25-1; possible D gene TRBD2, 7 bases. In germline, CDR1 is MGHDK, CDR2 SYGVNS. The CDR3 is 15 residues long. The ends were cut back, 0 bases at V and 5 bases at J, with 13 bases in the middle. The CDR3 sequence: CASSEYGGARETQYF. Written as DNA, the CDR3 is TGTGCCAGCAGTGAATATGGGGGGGCGCGGGAGACCCAGTACTTC.

CDR3 residues: CAWSYEYGTADTQYF. The CDR3 DNA is TGTGCCTGGTCCTACGAATATGGGACTGCAGATACGCAGTATTTT. The chain carries TRBV30 and TRBJ2-3; tentatively, D is TRBD2 (6 bases). Germline CDR1 is GTSNPN and CDR2 is SVGIG (reference sequence). CDR3 length equals 15 residues. Trimming took off 5 bases at V and 4 bases at J, with 19 bases between the two ends.

In this sample, this clonotype turned up many times. The chain joins TRBV11-3 to TRBJ2-7, with a tentative D call TRBD1 (5 bases). Germline V gene data show CDR1 as SGHNT and CDR2 as YENEEA. V was trimmed by 6 bases and J by 6 bases, leaving 18 bases between them. CDR3 length equals 14 residues. The CDR3 sequence is CASSSSGTQGEQYF. Here the CDR3 DNA reads TGTGCCAGCAGTTCCTCCGGCACCCAGGGCGAGCAGTACTTC.

The chain couples TRBV6-2 or TRBV6-3 to TRBJ2-5; 7 nucleotides match TRBD1. After removal of 10 bases from V and 5 bases from J, the junction contained 4 bases not matched to a gene. The CDR3 loop spans 11 amino acids. In germline, CDR1 is MNHEY, CDR2 SVGEGT. As DNA, the CDR3 is TGTGCCACCAGGGGGACGGAGACCCAGTACTTC. Protein sequence: CATRGTETQYF.

This clonotype was detected only a few times. The rearrangement joins TRBV6-2 or TRBV6-3 to TRBJ1-5; D is unclear. The V gene lost 4 bases and the J gene lost 7 bases, with 11 bases spanning the gap. The CDR3 sequence is 13 residues long. Germline V CDR1 and CDR2: MNHEY, SVGEGT. The CDR3 loop is CASSSDRQQPQHF. The CDR3 nucleotides read TGTGCCAGCAGTTCGGATCGGCAACAGCCCCAGCATTTT.